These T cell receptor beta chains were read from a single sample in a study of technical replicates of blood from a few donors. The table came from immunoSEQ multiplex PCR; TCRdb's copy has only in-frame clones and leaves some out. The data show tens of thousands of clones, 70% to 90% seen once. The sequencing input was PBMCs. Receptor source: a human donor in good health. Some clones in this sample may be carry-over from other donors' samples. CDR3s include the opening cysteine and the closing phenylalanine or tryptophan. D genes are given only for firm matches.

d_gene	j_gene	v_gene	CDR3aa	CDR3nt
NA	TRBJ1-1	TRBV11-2	CASSYRDSGTEAFF	TGTGCCAGCAGCTACAGGGATTCGGGCACTGAAGCTTTCTTT
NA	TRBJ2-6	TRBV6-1	CASSDISGTGANVLTF	TGTGCCAGCAGTGATATCTCAGGGACTGGGGCCAACGTCCTGACTTTC
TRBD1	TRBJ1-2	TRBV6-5	CASSSGQVRYGYTF	TGTGCCAGCAGTTCGGGACAGGTGCGCTATGGCTACACCTTC
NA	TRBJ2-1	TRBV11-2	CASSSAGGLEQFF	TGTGCCAGCAGCTCCGCAGGTGGCTTGGAGCAGTTCTTC
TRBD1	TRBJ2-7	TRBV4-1	CASSQGARGREQYF	TGCGCCAGCAGCCAAGGGGCCAGGGGGCGGGAGCAGTACTTC
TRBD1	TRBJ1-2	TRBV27	CASSLLSRPQDRFNYGYTF	TGTGCCAGCAGTTTATTATCCCGGCCCCAGGACAGGTTTAACTATGGCTACACCTTC
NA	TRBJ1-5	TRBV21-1	CASSNGRFPHNRQPQHF	TGTGCCAGCAGCAACGGGAGGTTTCCCCATAATCGGCAGCCCCAGCATTTT
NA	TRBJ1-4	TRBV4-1	CASSQDVGVGGEKLFF	TGCGCCAGCAGCCAAGATGTGGGGGTGGGGGGTGAAAAACTGTTTTTT
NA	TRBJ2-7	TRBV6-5	CASSYSRGWNEQYF	TGTGCCAGCAGTTACTCAAGGGGATGGAACGAGCAGTACTTC
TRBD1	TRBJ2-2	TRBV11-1	CASSPQGGRNTGELFF	TGTGCCAGCAGCCCCCAAGGGGGCCGGAACACCGGGGAGCTGTTTTTT
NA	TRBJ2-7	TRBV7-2	CASSLLVGPEQYF	TGTGCCAGCAGCTTGCTAGTAGGCCCCGAGCAGTACTTC
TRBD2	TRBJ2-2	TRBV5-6	CASSPGGQPSGELFF	TGTGCCAGCAGCCCGGGAGGGCAGCCCTCCGGGGAGCTGTTTTTT
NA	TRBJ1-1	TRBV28	CASSFYFAEVTEAFF	TGTGCCAGCAGTTTCTACTTTGCCGAAGTCACTGAAGCTTTCTTT
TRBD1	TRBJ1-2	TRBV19	CASSIAGTGDGYTF	TGTGCCAGTAGTATAGCCGGGACAGGGGATGGCTACACCTTC
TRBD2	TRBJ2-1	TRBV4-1	CASSPPGLAGNEQFF	TGCGCCAGCAGCCCCCCAGGACTAGCGGGCAATGAGCAGTTCTTC
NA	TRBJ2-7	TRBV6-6	CASSYYFAYEQYF	TGTGCCAGCAGTTACTATTTCGCCTACGAGCAGTACTTC
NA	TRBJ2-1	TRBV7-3	CASSLNPPGLRNEQFF	TGTGCCAGCAGCTTAAATCCCCCTGGGCTCAGGAATGAGCAGTTCTTC
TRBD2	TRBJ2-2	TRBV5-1	CASSTALATTGELFF	TGCGCCAGCAGCACGGCACTAGCGACCACCGGGGAGCTGTTTTTT
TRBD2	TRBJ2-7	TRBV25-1	CASSPTGGYEQYF	TGTGCCAGCAGTCCCACGGGAGGGTACGAGCAGTACTTC
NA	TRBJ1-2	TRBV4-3	CASSQSTGKGSGYTF	TGCGCCAGCAGCCAAAGTACAGGGAAAGGATCTGGCTACACCTTC
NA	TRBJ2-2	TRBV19	CASSIAGGVRTGELFF	TGTGCCAGTAGTATAGCGGGCGGGGTTCGGACCGGGGAGCTGTTTTTT
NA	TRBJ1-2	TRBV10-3	CAISVPGLSNYGYTF	TGTGCCATCAGTGTACCAGGACTATCTAACTATGGCTACACCTTC